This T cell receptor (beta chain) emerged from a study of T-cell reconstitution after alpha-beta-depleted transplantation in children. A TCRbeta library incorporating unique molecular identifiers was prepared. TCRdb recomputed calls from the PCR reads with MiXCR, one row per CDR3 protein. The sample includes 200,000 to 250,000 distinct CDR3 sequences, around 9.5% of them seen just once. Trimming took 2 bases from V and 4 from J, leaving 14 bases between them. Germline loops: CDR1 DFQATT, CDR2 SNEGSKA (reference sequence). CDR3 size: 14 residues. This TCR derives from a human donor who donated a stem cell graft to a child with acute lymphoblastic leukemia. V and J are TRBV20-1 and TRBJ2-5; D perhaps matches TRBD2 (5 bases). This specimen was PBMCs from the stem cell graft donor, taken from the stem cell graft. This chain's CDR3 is CSARRPSGTETQYF. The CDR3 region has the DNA TGCAGTGCTAGACGACCGAGCGGTACAGAGACCCAGTACTTC.